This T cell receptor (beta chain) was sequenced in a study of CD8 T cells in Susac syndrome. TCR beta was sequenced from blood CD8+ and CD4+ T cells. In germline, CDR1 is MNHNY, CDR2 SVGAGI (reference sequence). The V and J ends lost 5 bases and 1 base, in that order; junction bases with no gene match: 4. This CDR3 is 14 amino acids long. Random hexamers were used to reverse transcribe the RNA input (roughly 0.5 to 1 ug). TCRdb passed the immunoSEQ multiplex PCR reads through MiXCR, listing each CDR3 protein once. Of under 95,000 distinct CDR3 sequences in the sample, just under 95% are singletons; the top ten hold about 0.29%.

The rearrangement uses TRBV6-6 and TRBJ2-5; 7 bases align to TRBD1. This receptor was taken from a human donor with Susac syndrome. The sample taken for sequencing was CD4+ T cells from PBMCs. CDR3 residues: CASSTRQGQETQYF. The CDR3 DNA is TGTGCCAGCAGTACCCGACAGGGCCAAGAGACCCAGTACTTC.